What follows is one T cell receptor (beta chain) and its context. Its matching antigen is unknown. It was from resections taken during corrective heart surgery that the thymus tissue came. Each of the donors was a healthy Finnish infant who was undergoing open corrective cardiac surgery for congenital heart defects. Per germline, CDR1 SGHDN and CDR2 FVKESK. This CDR3 region has 17 residues. The trim removed 0 bases at V and 4 bases at J, leaving 7 bases unmatched. The data were obtained in a study of human thymus T cells. Using immunoSEQ multiplex PCR, the repertoire was profiled, and TCRdb retains in-frame clones only, with some absent. The repertoire holds about 78,000 clones, with 96% as singletons. Points from the study as a whole: There were highly overlapping thymic repertoires among unrelated individuals, as related research reported. Across thymic and blood repertoires, the usage of V and J genes appeared to be biased.

This chain joins TRBV14 and TRBJ2-7, with 12 bases aligning to TRBD2. The receptor's source is a boy less than two years old with a congenital heart defect but otherwise immunologically healthy. The sequencing sample was made of thymus tissue. This CDR3 is CASSQEETSGRGYEQYF. The CDR3 DNA reads as TGTGCCAGCAGCCAAGAGGAGACTAGCGGGAGAGGGTACGAGCAGTACTTC.